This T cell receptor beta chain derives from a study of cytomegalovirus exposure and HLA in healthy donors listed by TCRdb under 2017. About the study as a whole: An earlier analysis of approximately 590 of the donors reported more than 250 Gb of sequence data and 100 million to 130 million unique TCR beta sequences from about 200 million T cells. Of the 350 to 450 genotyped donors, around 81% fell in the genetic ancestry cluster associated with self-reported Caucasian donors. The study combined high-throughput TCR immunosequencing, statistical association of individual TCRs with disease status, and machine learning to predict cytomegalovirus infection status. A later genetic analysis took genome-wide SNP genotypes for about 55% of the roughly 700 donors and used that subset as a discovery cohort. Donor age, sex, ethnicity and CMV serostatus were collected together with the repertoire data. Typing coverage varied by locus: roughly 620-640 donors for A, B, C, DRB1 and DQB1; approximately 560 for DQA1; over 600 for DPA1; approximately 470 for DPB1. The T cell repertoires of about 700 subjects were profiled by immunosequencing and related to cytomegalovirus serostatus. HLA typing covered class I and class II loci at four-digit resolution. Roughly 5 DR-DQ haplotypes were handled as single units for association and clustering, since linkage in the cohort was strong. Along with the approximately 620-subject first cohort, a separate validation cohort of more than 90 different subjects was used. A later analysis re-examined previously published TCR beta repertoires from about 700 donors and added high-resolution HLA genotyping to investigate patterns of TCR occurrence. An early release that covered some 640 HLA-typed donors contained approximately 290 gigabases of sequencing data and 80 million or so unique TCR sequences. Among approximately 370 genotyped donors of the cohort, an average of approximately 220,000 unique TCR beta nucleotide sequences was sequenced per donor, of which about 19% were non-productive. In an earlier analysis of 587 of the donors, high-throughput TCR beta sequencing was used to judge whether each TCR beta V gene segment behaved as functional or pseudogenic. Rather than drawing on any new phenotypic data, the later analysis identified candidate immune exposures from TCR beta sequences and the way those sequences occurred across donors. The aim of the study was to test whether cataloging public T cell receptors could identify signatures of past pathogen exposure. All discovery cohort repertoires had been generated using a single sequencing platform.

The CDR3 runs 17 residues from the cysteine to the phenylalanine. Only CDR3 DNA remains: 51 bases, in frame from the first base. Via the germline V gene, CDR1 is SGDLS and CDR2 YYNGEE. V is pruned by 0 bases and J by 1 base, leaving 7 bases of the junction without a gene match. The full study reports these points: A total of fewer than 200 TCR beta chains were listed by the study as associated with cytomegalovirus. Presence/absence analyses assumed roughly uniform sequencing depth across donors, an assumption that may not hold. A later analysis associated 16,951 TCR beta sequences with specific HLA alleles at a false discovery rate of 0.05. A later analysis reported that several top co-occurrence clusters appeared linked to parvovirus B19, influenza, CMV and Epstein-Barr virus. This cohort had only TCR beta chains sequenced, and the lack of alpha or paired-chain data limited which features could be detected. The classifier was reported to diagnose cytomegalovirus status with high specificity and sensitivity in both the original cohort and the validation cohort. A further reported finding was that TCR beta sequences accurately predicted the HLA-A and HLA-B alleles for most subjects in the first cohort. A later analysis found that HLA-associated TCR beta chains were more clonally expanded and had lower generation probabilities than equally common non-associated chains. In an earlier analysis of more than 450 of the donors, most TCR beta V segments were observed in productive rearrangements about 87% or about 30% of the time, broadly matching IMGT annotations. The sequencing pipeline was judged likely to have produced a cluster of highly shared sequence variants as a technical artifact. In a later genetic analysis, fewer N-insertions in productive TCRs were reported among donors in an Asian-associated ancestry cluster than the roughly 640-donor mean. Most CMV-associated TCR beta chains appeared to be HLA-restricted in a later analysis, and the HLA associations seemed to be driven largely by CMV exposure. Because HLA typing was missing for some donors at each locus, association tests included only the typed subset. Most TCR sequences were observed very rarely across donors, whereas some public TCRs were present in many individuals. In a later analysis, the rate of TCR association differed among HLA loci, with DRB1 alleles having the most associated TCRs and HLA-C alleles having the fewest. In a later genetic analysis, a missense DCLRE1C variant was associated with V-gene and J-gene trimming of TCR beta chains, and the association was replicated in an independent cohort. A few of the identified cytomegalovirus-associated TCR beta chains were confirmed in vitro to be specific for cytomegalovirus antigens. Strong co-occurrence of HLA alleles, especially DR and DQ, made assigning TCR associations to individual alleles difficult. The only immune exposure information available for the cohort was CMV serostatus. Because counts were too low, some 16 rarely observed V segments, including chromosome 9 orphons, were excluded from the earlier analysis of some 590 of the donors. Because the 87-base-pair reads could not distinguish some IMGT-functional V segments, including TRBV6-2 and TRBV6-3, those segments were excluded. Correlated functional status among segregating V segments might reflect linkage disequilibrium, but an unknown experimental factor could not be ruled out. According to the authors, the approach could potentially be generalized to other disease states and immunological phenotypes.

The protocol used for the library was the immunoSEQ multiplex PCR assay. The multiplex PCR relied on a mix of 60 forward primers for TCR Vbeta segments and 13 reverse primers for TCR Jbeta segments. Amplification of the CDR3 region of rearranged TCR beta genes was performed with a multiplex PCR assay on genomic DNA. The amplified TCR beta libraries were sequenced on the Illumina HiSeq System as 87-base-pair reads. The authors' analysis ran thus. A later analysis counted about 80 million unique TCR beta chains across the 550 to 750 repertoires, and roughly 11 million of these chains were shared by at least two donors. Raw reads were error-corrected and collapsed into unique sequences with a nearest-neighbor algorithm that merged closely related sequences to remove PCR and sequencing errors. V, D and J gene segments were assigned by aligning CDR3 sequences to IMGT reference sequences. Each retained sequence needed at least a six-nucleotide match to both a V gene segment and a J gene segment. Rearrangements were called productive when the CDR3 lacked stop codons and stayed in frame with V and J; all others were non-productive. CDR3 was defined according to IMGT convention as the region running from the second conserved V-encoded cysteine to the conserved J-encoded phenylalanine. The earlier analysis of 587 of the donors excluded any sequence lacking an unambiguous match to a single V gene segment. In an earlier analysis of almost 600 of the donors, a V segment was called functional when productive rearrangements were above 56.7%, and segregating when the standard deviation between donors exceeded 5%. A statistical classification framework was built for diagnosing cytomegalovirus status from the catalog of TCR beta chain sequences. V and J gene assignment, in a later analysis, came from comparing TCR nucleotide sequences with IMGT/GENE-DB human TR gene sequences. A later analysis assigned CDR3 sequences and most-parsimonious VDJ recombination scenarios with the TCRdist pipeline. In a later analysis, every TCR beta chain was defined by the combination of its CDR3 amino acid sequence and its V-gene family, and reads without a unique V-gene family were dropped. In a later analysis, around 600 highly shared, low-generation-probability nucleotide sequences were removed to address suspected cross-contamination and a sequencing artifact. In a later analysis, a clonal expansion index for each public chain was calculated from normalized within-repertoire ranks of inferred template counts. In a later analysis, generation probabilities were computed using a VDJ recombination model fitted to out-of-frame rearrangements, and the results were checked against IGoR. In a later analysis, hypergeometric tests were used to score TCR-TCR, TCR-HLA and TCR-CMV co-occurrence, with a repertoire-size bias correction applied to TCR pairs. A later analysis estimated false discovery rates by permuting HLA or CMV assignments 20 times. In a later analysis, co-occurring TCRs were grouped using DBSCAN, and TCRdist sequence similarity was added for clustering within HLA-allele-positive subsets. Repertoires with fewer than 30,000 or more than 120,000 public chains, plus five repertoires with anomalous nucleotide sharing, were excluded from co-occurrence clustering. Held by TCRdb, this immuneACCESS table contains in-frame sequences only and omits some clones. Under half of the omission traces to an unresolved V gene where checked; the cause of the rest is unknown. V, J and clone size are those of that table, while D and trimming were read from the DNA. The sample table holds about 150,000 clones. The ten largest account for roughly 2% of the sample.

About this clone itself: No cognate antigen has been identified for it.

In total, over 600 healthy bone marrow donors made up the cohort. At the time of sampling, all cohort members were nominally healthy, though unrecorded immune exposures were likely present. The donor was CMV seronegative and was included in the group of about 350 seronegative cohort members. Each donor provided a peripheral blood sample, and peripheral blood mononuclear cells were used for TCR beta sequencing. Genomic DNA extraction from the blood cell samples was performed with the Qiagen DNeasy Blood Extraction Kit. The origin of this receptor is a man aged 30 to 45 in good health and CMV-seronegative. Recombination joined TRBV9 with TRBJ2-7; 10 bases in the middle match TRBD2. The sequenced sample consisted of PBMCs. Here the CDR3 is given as CASSVGLAGGFSYEQYF. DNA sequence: TGTGCCAGCAGCGTAGGACTAGCGGGCGGCTTTTCCTACGAGCAGTACTTC.